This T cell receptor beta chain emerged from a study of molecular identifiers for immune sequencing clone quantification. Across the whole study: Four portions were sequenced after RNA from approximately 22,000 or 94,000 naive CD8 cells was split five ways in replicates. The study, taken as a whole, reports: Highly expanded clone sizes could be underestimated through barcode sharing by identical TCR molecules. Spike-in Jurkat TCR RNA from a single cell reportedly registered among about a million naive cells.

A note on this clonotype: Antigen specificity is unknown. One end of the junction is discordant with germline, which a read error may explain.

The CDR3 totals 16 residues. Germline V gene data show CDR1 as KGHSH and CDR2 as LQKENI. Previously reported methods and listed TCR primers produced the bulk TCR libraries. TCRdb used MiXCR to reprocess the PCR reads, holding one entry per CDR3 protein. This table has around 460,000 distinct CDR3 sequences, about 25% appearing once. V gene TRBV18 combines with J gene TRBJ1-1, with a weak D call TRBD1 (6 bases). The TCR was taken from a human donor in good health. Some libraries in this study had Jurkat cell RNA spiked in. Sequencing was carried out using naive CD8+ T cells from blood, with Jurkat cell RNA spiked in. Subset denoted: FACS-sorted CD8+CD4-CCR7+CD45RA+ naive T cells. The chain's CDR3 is CASSLGTSLGGTEALF. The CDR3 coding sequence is TGTGCCAGCTCACTCGGGACATCCCTCGGGGGGACTGAAGCTCTCTTT.